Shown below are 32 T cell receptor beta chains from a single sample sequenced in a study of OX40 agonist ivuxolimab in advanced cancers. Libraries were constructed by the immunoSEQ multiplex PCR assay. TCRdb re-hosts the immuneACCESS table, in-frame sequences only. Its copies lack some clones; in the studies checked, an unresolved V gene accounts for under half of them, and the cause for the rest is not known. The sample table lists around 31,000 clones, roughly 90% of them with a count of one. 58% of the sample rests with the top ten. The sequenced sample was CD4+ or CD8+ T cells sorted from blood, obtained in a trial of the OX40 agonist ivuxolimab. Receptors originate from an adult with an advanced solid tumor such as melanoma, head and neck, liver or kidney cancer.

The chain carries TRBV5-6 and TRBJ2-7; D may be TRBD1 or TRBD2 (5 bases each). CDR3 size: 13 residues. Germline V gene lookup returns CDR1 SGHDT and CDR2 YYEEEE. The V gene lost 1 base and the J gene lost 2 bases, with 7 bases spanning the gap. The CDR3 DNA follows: TGTGCCAGCAGCTTGTTGGGGGCCTACGAGCAGTACTTC. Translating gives CASSLLGAYEQYF.

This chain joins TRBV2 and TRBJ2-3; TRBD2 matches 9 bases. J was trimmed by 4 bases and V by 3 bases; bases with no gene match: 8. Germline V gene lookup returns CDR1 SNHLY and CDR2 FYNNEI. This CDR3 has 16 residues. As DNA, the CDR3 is TGTGCCAGCAGTGACACGCGGGGGGGCGAGTCAGATACGCAGTATTTT. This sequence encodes CASSDTRGGESDTQYF.

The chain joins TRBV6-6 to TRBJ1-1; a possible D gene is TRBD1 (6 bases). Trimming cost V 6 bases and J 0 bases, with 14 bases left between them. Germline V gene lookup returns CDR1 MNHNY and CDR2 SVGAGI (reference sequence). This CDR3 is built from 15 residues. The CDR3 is CASSANGQMNTEAFF. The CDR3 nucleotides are TGTGCCAGCAGCGCAAATGGACAGATGAACACTGAAGCTTTCTTT.

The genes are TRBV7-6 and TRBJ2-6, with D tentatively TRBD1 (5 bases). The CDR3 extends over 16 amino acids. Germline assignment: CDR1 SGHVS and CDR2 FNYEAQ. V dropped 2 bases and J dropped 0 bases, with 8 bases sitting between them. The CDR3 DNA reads TGTGCCAGCAGCTTAACGACAGACTCTGGGGCCAACGTCCTGACTTTC. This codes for CASSLTTDSGANVLTF.

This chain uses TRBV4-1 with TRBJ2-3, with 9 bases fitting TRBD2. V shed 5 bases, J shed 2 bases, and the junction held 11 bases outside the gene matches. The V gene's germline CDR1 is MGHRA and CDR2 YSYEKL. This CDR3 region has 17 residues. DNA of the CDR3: TGCGCCAGCAGCGATGGCTTAGGCGGGGGGGCCACAGATACGCAGTATTTT. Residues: CASSDGLGGGATDTQYF.

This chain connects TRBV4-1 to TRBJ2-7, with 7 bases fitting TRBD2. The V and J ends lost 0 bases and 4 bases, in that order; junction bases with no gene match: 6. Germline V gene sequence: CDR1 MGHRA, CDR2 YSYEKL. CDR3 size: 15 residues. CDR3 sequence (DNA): TGCGCCAGCAGCCAAGATTATAGCGGGTGGTACGAGCAGTACTTC. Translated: CASSQDYSGWYEQYF.

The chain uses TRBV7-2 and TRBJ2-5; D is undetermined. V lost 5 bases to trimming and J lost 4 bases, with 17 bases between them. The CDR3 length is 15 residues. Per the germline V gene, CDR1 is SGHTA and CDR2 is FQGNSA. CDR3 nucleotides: TGTGCCAGCAGCCCACCCACCATGAGCCCAGAGACCCAGTACTTC. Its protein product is CASSPPTMSPETQYF. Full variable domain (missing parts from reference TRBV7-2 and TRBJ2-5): GAGVSQSPSNKVTEKGKDVELRCDPISGHTALYWYRQSLGQGLEFLIYFQGNSAPDKSGLPSDRFSAERTGGSVSTLTIQRTQQEDSAVYLCASSPPTMSPETQYFGPGTRLLVL.

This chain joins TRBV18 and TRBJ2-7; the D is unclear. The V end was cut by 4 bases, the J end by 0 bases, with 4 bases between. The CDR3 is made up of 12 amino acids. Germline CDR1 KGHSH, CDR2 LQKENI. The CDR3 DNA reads TGTGCCAGCTCACTATTCTCCTACGAGCAGTACTTC. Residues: CASSLFSYEQYF.

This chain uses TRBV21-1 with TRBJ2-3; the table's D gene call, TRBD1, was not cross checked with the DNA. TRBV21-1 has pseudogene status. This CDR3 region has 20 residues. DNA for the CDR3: TGTGCCAGCAGCCCTAAGAAGAGGAGAGAGGGACAGGGGAGGGCAGATACGCAGTATTTT. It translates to CASSPKKRREGQGRADTQYF.

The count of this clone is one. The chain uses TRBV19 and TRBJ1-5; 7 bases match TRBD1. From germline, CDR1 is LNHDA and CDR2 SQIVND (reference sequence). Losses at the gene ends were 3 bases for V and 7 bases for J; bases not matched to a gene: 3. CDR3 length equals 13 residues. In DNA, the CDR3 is TGTGCCAGTAGTATTACAGGGGAACAGCCCCAGCATTTT. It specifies CASSITGEQPQHF. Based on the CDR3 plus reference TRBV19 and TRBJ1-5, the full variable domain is DGGITQSPKYLFRKEGQNVTLSCEQNLNHDAMYWYRQDPGQGLRLIYYSQIVNDFQKGDIAEGYSVSREKKESFPLTVTSAQKNPTAFYLCASSITGEQPQHFGDGTRLSIL.

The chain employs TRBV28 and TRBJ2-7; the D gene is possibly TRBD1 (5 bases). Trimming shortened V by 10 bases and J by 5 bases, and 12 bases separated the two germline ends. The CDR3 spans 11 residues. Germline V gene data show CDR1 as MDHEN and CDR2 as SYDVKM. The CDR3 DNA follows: TGTGCCATCCTAAGGGGCCACGAGCAGTACTTC. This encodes CAILRGHEQYF.

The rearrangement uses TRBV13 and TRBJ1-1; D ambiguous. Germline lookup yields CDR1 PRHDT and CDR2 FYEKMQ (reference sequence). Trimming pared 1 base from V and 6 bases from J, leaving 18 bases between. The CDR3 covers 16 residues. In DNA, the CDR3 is TGTGCCAGCAGCTTAGCGGAAGGGCGGCCGTGGGCTGAAGCTTTCTTT. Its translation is CASSLAEGRPWAEAFF.

The CDR3 here is CASGGGTEGETQYF. The CDR3 DNA sequence: TGTGCCAGCGGTGGGGGGACGGAGGGAGAGACCCAGTACTTC. V usage is TRBV9 and J usage is TRBJ2-5; D is perhaps TRBD2 (6 bases). Per germline, CDR1 SGDLS and CDR2 YYNGEE. This CDR3 has 14 residues. Deletions cut 7 bases from V and 4 bases from J, with 17 bases between.

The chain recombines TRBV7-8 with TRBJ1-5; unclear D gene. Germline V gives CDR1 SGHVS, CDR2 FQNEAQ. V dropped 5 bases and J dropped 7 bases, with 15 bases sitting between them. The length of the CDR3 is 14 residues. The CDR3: CASSPYGGGQPQHF. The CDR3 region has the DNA TGTGCCAGCAGCCCCTACGGCGGCGGACAGCCCCAGCATTTT.

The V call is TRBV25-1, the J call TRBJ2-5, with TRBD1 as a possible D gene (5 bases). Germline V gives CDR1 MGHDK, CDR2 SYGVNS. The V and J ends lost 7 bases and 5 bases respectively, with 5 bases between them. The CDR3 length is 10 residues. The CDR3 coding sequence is TGTGCCAGCAAGGGGGAGACCCAGTACTTC. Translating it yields CASKGETQYF.

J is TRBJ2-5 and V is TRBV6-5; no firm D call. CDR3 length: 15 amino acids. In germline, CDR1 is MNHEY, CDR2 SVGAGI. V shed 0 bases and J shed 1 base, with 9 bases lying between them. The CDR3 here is CASSYSQGLQETQYF. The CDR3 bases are TGTGCCAGCAGTTACTCCCAAGGGCTCCAAGAGACCCAGTACTTC.

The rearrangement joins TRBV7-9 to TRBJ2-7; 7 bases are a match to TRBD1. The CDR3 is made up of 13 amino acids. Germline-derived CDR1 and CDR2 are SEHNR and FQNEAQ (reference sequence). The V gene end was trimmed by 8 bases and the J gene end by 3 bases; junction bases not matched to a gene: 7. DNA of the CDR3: TGTGCCAGCGAGGGACAGTCTGTCTACGAGCAGTACTTC. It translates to CASEGQSVYEQYF.

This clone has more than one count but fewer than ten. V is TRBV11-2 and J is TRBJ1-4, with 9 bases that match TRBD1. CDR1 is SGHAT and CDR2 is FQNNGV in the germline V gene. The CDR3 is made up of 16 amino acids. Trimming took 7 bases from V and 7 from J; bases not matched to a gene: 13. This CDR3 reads CASMSRDRVQGEKLFF. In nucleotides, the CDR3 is TGTGCCAGCATGTCCCGGGACAGGGTCCAGGGTGAAAAACTGTTTTTT.

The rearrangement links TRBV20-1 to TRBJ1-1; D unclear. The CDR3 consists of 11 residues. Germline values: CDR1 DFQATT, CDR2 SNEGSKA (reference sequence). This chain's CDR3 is CRKRDNTEAFF. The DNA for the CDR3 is TGCAGGAAAAGGGATAACACTGAAGCTTTCTTT.

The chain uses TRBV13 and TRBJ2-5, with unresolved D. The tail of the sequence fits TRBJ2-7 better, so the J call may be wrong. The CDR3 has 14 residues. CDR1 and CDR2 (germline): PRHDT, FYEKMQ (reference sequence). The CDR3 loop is CASRARAYDDEQYF. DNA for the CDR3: TGTGCCAGCAGGGCAAGGGCCTATGACGACGAGCAGTACTTC.

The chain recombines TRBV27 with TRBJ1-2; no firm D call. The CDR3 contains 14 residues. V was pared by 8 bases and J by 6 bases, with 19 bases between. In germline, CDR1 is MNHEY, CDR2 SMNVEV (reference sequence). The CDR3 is CASFAQDGRDGYTF. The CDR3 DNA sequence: TGTGCCAGCTTTGCTCAAGACGGACGAGATGGCTACACCTTC.

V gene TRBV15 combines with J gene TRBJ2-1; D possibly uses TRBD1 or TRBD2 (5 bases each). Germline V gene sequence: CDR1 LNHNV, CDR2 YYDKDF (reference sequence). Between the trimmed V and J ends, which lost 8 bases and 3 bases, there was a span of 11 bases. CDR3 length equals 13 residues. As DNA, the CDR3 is TGTGCCACCCCGGGACCGCTCTACAATGAGCAGTTCTTC. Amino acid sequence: CATPGPLYNEQFF. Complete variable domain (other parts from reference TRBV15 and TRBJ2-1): DAMVIQNPRYQVTQFGKPVTLSCSQTLNHNVMYWYQQKSSQAPKLLFHYYDKDFNNEADTPDNFQSRRPNTSFCFLDIRSPGLGDTAMYLCATPGPLYNEQFFGPGTRLTVL.

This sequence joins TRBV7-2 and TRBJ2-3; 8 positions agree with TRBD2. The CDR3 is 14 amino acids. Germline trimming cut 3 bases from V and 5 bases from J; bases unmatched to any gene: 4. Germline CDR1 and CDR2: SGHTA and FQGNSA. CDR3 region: CASSLSGGRDTQYF. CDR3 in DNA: TGTGCCAGCAGCTTGAGCGGGGGCCGAGATACGCAGTATTTT.

The CDR3 nucleotides are TGTGCCAGCAGCGTAGGTGGCACAGATACGCAGTATTTT. This sequence encodes CASSVGGTDTQYF. The chain carries TRBV9 and TRBJ2-3; the D is unclear. Germline CDR1 SGDLS, CDR2 YYNGEE. CDR3 length: 13 residues. Trimming left V 0 bases short and J 1 base short, with 3 bases between.

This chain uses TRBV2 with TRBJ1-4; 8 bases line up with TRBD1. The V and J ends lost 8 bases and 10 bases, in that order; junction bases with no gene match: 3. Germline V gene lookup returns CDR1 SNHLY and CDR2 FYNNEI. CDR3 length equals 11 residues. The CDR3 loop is CASWTGRKLFF. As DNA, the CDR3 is TGTGCCAGCTGGACAGGGCGAAAACTGTTTTTT.

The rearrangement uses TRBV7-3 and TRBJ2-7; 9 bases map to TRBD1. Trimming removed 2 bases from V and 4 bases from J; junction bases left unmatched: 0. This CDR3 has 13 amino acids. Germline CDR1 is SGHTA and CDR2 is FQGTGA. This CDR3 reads CASSLGTGYEQYF. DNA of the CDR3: TGTGCCAGCAGCTTAGGGACAGGGTACGAGCAGTACTTC. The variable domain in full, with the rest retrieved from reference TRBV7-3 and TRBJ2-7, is GAGVSQTPSNKVTEKGKYVELRCDPISGHTALYWYRQSLGQGPEFLIYFQGTGAADDSGLPNDRFFAVRPEGSVSTLKIQRTERGDSAVYLCASSLGTGYEQYFGPGTRLTVT.

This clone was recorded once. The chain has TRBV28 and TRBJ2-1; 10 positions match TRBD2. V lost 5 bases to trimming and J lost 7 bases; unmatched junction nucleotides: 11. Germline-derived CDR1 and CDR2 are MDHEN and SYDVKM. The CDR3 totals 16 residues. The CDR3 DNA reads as TGTGCCAGCAGTATCTCTAGCGGGGGTTATTGGAATGAGCAGTTCTTC. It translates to CASSISSGGYWNEQFF.

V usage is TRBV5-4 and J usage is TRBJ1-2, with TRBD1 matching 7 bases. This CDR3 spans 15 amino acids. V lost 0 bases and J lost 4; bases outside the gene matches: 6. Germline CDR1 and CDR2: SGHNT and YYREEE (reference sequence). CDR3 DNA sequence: TGTGCCAGCAGCTTGGAGGGACAGACGAGCTATGGCTACACCTTC. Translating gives CASSLEGQTSYGYTF.

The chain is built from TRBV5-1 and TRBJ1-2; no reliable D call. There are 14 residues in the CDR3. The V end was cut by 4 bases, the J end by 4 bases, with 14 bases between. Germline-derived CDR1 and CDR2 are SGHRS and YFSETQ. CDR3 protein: CASSPTTERYGYTF. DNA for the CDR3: TGCGCCAGCAGCCCCACGACGGAGCGCTATGGCTACACCTTC.

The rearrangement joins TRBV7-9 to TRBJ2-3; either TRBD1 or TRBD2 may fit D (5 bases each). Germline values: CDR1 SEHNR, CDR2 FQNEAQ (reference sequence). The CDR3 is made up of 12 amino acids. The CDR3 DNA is TGTGGTGGGGGAGCTAGCACAGATACGCAGTATTTT. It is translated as CGGGASTDTQYF.

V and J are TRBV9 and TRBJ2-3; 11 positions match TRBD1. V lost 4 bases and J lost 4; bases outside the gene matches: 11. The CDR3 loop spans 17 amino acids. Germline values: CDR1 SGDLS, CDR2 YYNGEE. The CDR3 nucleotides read TGTGCCAGCAGCCCCGTCCTACCGGGACAGGGGGCAGATACGCAGTATTTT. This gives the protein CASSPVLPGQGADTQYF. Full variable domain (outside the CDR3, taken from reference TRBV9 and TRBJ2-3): DSGVTQTPKHLITATGQRVTLRCSPRSGDLSVYWYQQSLDQGLQFLIQYYNGEERAKGNILERFSAQQFPDLHSELNLSSLELGDSALYFCASSPVLPGQGADTQYFGPGTRLTVL.

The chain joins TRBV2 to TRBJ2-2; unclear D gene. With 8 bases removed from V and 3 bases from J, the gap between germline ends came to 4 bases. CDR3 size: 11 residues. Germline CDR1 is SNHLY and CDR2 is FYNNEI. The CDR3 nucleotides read TGTGCCAGCGGGGACACCGGGGAGCTGTTTTTT. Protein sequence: CASGDTGELFF.